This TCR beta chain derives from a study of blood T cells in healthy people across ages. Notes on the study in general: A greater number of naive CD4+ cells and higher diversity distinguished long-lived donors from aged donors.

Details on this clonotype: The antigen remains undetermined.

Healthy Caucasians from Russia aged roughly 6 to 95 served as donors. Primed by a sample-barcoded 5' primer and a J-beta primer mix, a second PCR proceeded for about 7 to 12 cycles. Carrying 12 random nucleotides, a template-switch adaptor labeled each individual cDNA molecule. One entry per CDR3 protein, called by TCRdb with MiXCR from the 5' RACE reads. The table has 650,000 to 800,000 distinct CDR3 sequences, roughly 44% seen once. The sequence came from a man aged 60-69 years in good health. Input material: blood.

The CDR3 spells CASSWAGGEETQFF. The CDR3 DNA is TGTGCCAGCAGCTGGGCAGGGGGCGAGGAGACCCAGTTCTTC. The chain has TRBV7-9 and TRBJ2-1, with 8 bases identical to TRBD1. V gave up 4 bases and J gave up 13 bases; unmatched junction bases: 12. Germline V lookup: CDR1 SEHNR, CDR2 FQNEAQ (reference sequence). The CDR3 is 14 residues long. Filled out from reference TRBV7-9 and TRBJ2-1, the complete variable domain reads DTGVSQNPRHKITKRGQNVTFRCDPISEHNRLYWYRQTLGQGPEFLTYFQNEAQLEKSRLLSDRFSAERPKGSFSTLEIQRTEQGDSAMYLCASSWAGGEETQFFGPGTRLTVL.